These 32 T cell receptor beta chains were sequenced from one sample in a study of T-cell memory formation after mild COVID-19. MiXCR was run by TCRdb on the 5' RACE reads, yielding one entry per CDR3 protein. This table has about 140,000 distinct CDR3 sequences, more than 13% appearing once. The sequenced sample was PBMCs or a T cell subset sorted from them (not recorded which). The receptors were sampled from an adult woman who had mild COVID-19 (a few samples of this study predate the infection). Cell type and time point are not known.

In the case of this clonotype: A read error may account for a junction end that differs from germline. V usage is TRBV10-2 and J usage is TRBJ1-2; D call uncertain. Germline lookup yields CDR1 WSHSY and CDR2 SAAADI. This CDR3 is 13 amino acids long. The CDR3 DNA reads TGCGCCAGCAGTGATGCAGAGTACTATTGCTACACCTTC. Residues: CASSDAEYYCYTF.

This clonotype has a handful of counts. This chain links TRBV15 with TRBJ2-1; D may be TRBD2 (6 bases). Germline CDR1 LNHNV, CDR2 YYDKDF (reference sequence). The CDR3 has 16 residues. Trimming took off 2 bases at V and 2 bases at J, with 13 bases between the two ends. As DNA, the CDR3 is TGTGCCACCAGCAGAAGCCGTTCGGGGGCCTACAATGAGCAGTTCTTC. Its translation: CATSRSRSGAYNEQFF. The whole variable domain, remainder taken from reference TRBV15 and TRBJ2-1, is DAMVIQNPRYQVTQFGKPVTLSCSQTLNHNVMYWYQQKSSQAPKLLFHYYDKDFNNEADTPDNFQSRRPNTSFCFLDIRSPGLGDTAMYLCATSRSRSGAYNEQFFGPGTRLTVL.

This clonotype was counted a few times. V usage is TRBV7-8 and J usage is TRBJ2-1, with 8 bases identical to TRBD1. The V segment lost 5 bases and the J segment 2 bases; nucleotides outside the gene matches: 8. The CDR3 sequence is 16 residues long. Germline-derived CDR1 and CDR2 are SGHVS and FQNEAQ. CDR3: CASSNPQGVTYNEQFF. Here the CDR3 DNA reads TGTGCCAGCAGCAACCCACAGGGGGTCACCTACAATGAGCAGTTCTTC.

The genes are TRBV19 and TRBJ2-1, with 8 positions matching TRBD2. Germline V gives CDR1 LNHDA, CDR2 SQIVND (reference sequence). The CDR3 runs to 15 residues. The J segment lost 7 bases and the V segment lost 2 bases, leaving 7 bases of the junction unmatched. The CDR3 nucleotides read TGTGCCAGTAGTATAACGAGCGGGGGTGGAAATGAGCAGTTCTTC. This encodes CASSITSGGGNEQFF.

This clonotype was detected only a few times. The V call is TRBV19, the J call TRBJ2-1; 7 positions agree with TRBD2. Germline assignment: CDR1 LNHDA and CDR2 SQIVND (reference sequence). J was trimmed by 7 bases and V by 6 bases; bases with no gene match: 12. The CDR3 consists of 15 residues. The CDR3 DNA follows: TGTGCCAGTAGATTGGGCGGGAGTGGGGGAAATGAGCAGTTCTTC. Amino acids: CASRLGGSGGNEQFF.

This clonotype turned up a few times. The chain uses TRBV12-3 or TRBV12-4 and TRBJ2-5, with 10 bases identical to TRBD2. V gave up 6 bases and J gave up 1 base; unmatched junction bases: 2. The CDR3 has 14 residues. CDR3 sequence reads: CASSTSGVQETQYF. Written as DNA, the CDR3 is TGTGCCAGCAGCACTAGCGGGGTCCAAGAGACCCAGTACTTC.

The rearrangement links TRBV12-3 or TRBV12-4 to TRBJ2-3; D ambiguous. Trimming removed 2 bases from V and 2 bases from J, with 5 bases in between. CDR3 size: 13 residues. The CDR3 region has the DNA TGTGCCAGCAGTTTAACTCTCACAGATACGCAGTATTTT. Its translation is CASSLTLTDTQYF.

The chain is built from TRBV3-1 and TRBJ2-2, with 9 bases lining up with TRBD2. This CDR3 is built from 16 residues. Per the germline V gene, CDR1 is LGHDT and CDR2 is YNNKEL (reference sequence). Trimming removed 3 bases from V and 4 bases from J; junction bases left unmatched: 6. CDR3 nucleotides: TGTGCCAGCAGCCAGGATAGCGGGGGACCCACCGGGGAGCTGTTTTTT. Protein product: CASSQDSGGPTGELFF.

This chain links TRBV6-5 with TRBJ2-7; a weak D match, TRBD1 (5 bases). CDR3 length: 15 amino acids. Trimming removed 2 bases from V and 3 bases from J, with 14 bases in between. Germline V lookup: CDR1 MNHEY, CDR2 SVGAGI. As DNA, the CDR3 is TGTGCCAGCAGTTACAGAGTGGGGCTCGACTACGAGCAGTACTTC. Its protein is CASSYRVGLDYEQYF.

The chain joins TRBV12-3 or TRBV12-4 to TRBJ2-5, with 7 positions matching TRBD1. This CDR3 is 13 amino acids long. After removal of 5 bases from V and 5 bases from J, the junction contained 5 bases not matched to a gene. The CDR3 region has the DNA TGTGCCAGCAGTACCACAGGGGCGGAGACCCAGTACTTC. Translating it yields CASSTTGAETQYF.

The rearrangement joins TRBV2 to TRBJ1-1; 9 bases map to TRBD1. Germline V gene sequence: CDR1 SNHLY, CDR2 FYNNEI. The V and J ends lost 6 bases and 1 base, in that order; junction bases with no gene match: 12. The CDR3 is 17 residues long. In nucleotides, the CDR3 is TGTGCCAGCAGCGTTCCGGGACAGGGAATAAGGAACACTGAAGCTTTCTTT. Protein product: CASSVPGQGIRNTEAFF.

V and J are TRBV7-9 and TRBJ1-4, with a possible D match to TRBD1 (6 bases). CDR1 and CDR2 (germline): SEHNR, FQNEAQ (reference sequence). Deletions cut 1 base from V and 3 bases from J, with 9 bases between. CDR3 size: 15 residues. The CDR3 DNA follows: TGTGCCAGCAGCTTAGTGACAGGACCTAATGAAAAACTGTTTTTT. Translated: CASSLVTGPNEKLFF.

This clonotype was found many times. The V call is TRBV29-1, the J call TRBJ2-7; D not resolved. V lost 4 bases to trimming and J lost 0 bases, with 10 bases between them. The germline V gene has CDR1 SQVTM and CDR2 ANQGSEA. The CDR3 has 13 residues. The CDR3 nucleotides read TGCAGCGTTGTTGCGGCCCTCTCCTACGAGCAGTACTTC. It codes for CSVVAALSYEQYF.

This clonotype was seen a handful of times. The chain recombines TRBV12-3 or TRBV12-4 with TRBJ1-1, with D perhaps matching TRBD1 (5 bases). V was cut by 4 bases and J by 1 base, with 25 bases left in between. CDR3 length equals 19 residues. CDR3 nucleotides: TGTGCCAGCAGTTCCTTGTCCAGCCCCTCGGCCAGGGAGAACACTGAAGCTTTCTTT. Its translation is CASSSLSSPSARENTEAFF.

The chain has TRBV2 and TRBJ1-1, with 9 bases aligning to TRBD1. Germline CDR1 reads SNHLY; CDR2 reads FYNNEI. The CDR3 consists of 14 residues. With 3 bases clipped from V and 5 bases from J, the junction kept 4 bases outside the gene matches. CDR3 sequence: CASSEWDRETEAFF. DNA for the CDR3: TGTGCCAGCAGTGAGTGGGACAGGGAGACTGAAGCTTTCTTT.

This clonotype appeared a few times. The rearrangement uses TRBV29-1 and TRBJ1-1; D is unresolved. CDR3 size: 11 residues. Germline values: CDR1 SQVTM, CDR2 ANQGSEA. V was cut by 4 bases and J by 3 bases, with 6 bases left in between. CDR3 sequence (DNA): TGCAGCGTTGGGTGGGACACTGAAGCTTTCTTT. Its translation: CSVGWDTEAFF.

The rearrangement uses TRBV7-9 and TRBJ2-1; D unresolved. This CDR3 region has 13 residues. V gave up 5 bases and J gave up 8 bases, with 13 bases separating them. In germline, CDR1 is SEHNR, CDR2 FQNEAQ (reference sequence). The CDR3 DNA reads TGTGCCAGCAGCCAACTCCCCGAGGATGAGCAGTTCTTC. This encodes CASSQLPEDEQFF.

This clonotype was observed a few times. DNA for the CDR3: TGTGCCAGTAGTTGGACAGGCCGTACCTCCTACGAGCAGTACTTC. Amino acid sequence: CASSWTGRTSYEQYF. The chain joins TRBV19 to TRBJ2-7, with 7 bases matching TRBD1. Germline V gives CDR1 LNHDA, CDR2 SQIVND (reference sequence). CDR3 length equals 15 residues. Trimming cost V 5 bases and J 0 bases; bases outside gene matches: 7. The full variable domain, rest sourced from reference TRBV19 and TRBJ2-7, is DGGITQSPKYLFRKEGQNVTLSCEQNLNHDAMYWYRQDPGQGLRLIYYSQIVNDFQKGDIAEGYSVSREKKESFPLTVTSAQKNPTAFYLCASSWTGRTSYEQYFGPGTRLTVT.

This clonotype was detected a few times. This sequence joins TRBV6-2 or TRBV6-3 and TRBJ2-3; TRBD2 matches 11 bases. The length of the CDR3 is 14 residues. V lost 4 bases to trimming and J lost 6 bases; unmatched junction nucleotides: 3. Germline V gene lookup returns CDR1 MNHEY and CDR2 SVGEGT. The CDR3 spells CASSWGLAEDTQYF. The DNA for the CDR3 is TGTGCCAGCAGTTGGGGACTAGCGGAGGATACGCAGTATTTT.

The V gene is TRBV4-1, the J gene TRBJ2-7; the match to TRBD2 covers 7 bases. CDR1 and CDR2 (germline): MGHRA, YSYEKL. V gave up 0 bases and J gave up 2 bases; unmatched junction bases: 4. The CDR3 sequence is 15 residues long. CDR3 coding DNA: TGCGCCAGCAGCCAAGATCGGGGGGAGGCCTACGAGCAGTACTTC. Translated, it gives CASSQDRGEAYEQYF.

This clonotype occurred a few times. The chain recombines TRBV6-1 with TRBJ2-2; the D is unclear. The CDR3 runs 15 residues. Trimming pared 5 bases from V and 1 base from J, leaving 11 bases between. The germline V gene has CDR1 MNHNS and CDR2 SASEGT. The DNA for the CDR3 is TGTGCCAGCAGTTTCCTTGGCGGGAACACCGGGGAGCTGTTTTTT. Protein product: CASSFLGGNTGELFF.

This clonotype was counted a few times. The rearrangement uses TRBV11-2 and TRBJ2-5, with 10 positions matching TRBD2. This CDR3 contains 19 residues. Germline CDR1 SGHAT, CDR2 FQNNGV. V lost 0 bases to trimming and J lost 0 bases; unmatched junction nucleotides: 10. The CDR3 sequence: CASSLDSLAGVPYQETQYF. In DNA form, the CDR3 reads TGTGCCAGCAGCTTAGATTCCCTAGCGGGGGTCCCGTACCAAGAGACCCAGTACTTC.

This clonotype was found a few times. This rearrangement joins TRBV7-9 to TRBJ2-1, with 9 bases identical to TRBD2. The V gene's germline CDR1 is SEHNR and CDR2 FQNEAQ (reference sequence). V lost 0 bases, J lost 2 bases, and 8 bases stayed unmatched. The CDR3 length is 18 residues. This CDR3 reads CASSLAVGLASTYNEQFF. Here the CDR3 DNA reads TGTGCCAGCAGCTTAGCTGTCGGACTAGCGTCGACCTACAATGAGCAGTTCTTC.

This clonotype appeared a few times. V gene TRBV4-1 combines with J gene TRBJ1-1; 8 bases line up with TRBD1. Germline CDR1 and CDR2: MGHRA and YSYEKL. CDR3 size: 14 residues. The trim removed 2 bases at V and 5 bases at J, leaving 4 bases unmatched. The CDR3 protein is CASSQMTGETEAFF. CDR3 nucleotides: TGCGCCAGCAGCCAAATGACAGGGGAGACTGAAGCTTTCTTT.

J is TRBJ2-1 and V is TRBV7-9, with 10 bases aligning to TRBD2. The V and J ends lost 1 base and 10 bases, in that order; junction bases with no gene match: 13. The length of the CDR3 is 17 residues. CDR1 is SEHNR and CDR2 is FQNEAQ in the germline V gene (reference sequence). DNA of the CDR3: TGTGCCAGCAGCTTAGGGTCTCTTGTAGCGGGAGGTGTAGAGCAGTTCTTC. Its protein product is CASSLGSLVAGGVEQFF.

The rearrangement uses TRBV30 and TRBJ2-2; 11 bases fit TRBD2. Germline CDR1 GTSNPN, CDR2 SVGIG (reference sequence). The CDR3 spans 15 residues. With 0 bases clipped from V and 3 bases from J, the junction kept 0 bases outside the gene matches. Here the CDR3 reads CAWSVLAGDTGELFF. The CDR3 DNA is TGTGCCTGGAGTGTACTAGCGGGAGACACCGGGGAGCTGTTTTTT.

This clonotype came up a few times. The chain carries TRBV7-3 and TRBJ2-3, with TRBD1 matching 9 bases. Losses at the gene ends were 3 bases for V and 3 bases for J; bases not matched to a gene: 7. The CDR3 sequence is 16 residues long. In germline, CDR1 is SGHTA, CDR2 FQGTGA. The CDR3 nucleotides are TGTGCCAGCAGCTTGACGGGACAGGGAGGGACAGATACGCAGTATTTT. Translated: CASSLTGQGGTDTQYF. Variable domain in full (rest from reference TRBV7-3 and TRBJ2-3): GAGVSQTPSNKVTEKGKYVELRCDPISGHTALYWYRQSLGQGPEFLIYFQGTGAADDSGLPNDRFFAVRPEGSVSTLKIQRTERGDSAVYLCASSLTGQGGTDTQYFGPGTRLTVL.

The chain recombines TRBV5-1 with TRBJ2-5; perhaps TRBD2 as D (5 bases). V lost 3 bases, J lost 2 bases, and 17 bases lay in between. Germline V gene lookup returns CDR1 SGHRS and CDR2 YFSETQ. The CDR3 totals 16 residues. The CDR3 loop reads CASSYPVEEDQETQYF. As DNA, the CDR3 is TGCGCCAGCAGCTACCCTGTGGAGGAGGATCAAGAGACCCAGTACTTC.

This chain uses TRBV6-6 with TRBJ2-7; D unresolved. The CDR3 runs 15 residues. In germline, CDR1 is MNHNY, CDR2 SVGAGI (reference sequence). With 8 bases removed from V and 2 bases from J, the gap between germline ends came to 19 bases. CDR3: CASGETTPPTYEQYF. The CDR3 DNA reads as TGTGCCAGCGGCGAAACAACCCCGCCGACCTACGAGCAGTACTTC.

This clonotype has more than one count but fewer than ten. The V call is TRBV27, the J call TRBJ2-1; D is undetermined. V lost 3 bases and J lost 0, with 6 bases in between. The CDR3 covers 14 residues. Per germline, CDR1 MNHEY and CDR2 SMNVEV (reference sequence). The CDR3 DNA follows: TGTGCCAGCAGTTTTCCCAGCTCCTACAATGAGCAGTTCTTC. This gives the protein CASSFPSSYNEQFF.

This clonotype has only a few counts. The rearrangement links TRBV6-5 to TRBJ1-1; 7 bases match TRBD1. After removal of 6 bases from V and 0 bases from J, the junction contained 4 bases not matched to a gene. Germline V gene data show CDR1 as MNHEY and CDR2 as SVGAGI. The CDR3 runs 14 residues. CDR3 sequence (DNA): TGTGCCAGCAGGACGGGACAGATGAACACTGAAGCTTTCTTT. It is translated as CASRTGQMNTEAFF.

V usage is TRBV27 and J usage is TRBJ2-3; D might be TRBD1 or TRBD2, each matching 7 bases. Germline assignment: CDR1 MNHEY and CDR2 SMNVEV (reference sequence). V was trimmed by 8 bases and J by 5 bases, leaving 23 bases between them. The CDR3 totals 16 residues. CDR3 sequence (DNA): TGTGCCAGCTCAGGGCCAGGGGGGGCGCAGTTAGATACGCAGTATTTT. Protein product: CASSGPGGAQLDTQYF.